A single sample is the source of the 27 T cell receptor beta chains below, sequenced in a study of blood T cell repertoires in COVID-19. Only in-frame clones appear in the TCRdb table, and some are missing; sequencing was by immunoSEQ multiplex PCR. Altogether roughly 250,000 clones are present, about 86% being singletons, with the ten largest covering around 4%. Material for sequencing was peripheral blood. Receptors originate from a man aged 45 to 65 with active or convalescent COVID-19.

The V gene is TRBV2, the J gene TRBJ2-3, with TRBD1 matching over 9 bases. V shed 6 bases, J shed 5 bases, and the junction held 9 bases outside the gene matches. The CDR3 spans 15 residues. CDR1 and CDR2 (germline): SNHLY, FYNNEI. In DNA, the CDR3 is TGTGCCAGCAGGGAAACGACAGGGGGTGAAGATACGCAGTATTTT. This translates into CASRETTGGEDTQYF.

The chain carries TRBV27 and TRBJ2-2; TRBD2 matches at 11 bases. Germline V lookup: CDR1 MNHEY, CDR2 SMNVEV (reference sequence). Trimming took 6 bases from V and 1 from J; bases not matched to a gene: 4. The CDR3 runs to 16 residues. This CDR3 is CASRKLAGVNTGELFF. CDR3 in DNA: TGTGCCAGCAGGAAACTAGCGGGGGTGAACACCGGGGAGCTGTTTTTT.

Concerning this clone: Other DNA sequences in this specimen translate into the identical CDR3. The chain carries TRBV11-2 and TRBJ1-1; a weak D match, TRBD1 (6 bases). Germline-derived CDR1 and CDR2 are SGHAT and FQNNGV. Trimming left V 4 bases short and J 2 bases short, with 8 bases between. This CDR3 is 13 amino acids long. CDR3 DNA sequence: TGTGCCAGCAGCTCACAGGGTAACACTGAAGCTTTCTTT. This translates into CASSSQGNTEAFF.

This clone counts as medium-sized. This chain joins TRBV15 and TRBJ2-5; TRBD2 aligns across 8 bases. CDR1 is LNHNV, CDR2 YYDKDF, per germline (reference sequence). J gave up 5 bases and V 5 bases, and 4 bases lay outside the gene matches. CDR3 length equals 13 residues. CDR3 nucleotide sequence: TGTGCCACCAGCTTTATAGCGGGGGAGACCCAGTACTTC. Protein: CATSFIAGETQYF.

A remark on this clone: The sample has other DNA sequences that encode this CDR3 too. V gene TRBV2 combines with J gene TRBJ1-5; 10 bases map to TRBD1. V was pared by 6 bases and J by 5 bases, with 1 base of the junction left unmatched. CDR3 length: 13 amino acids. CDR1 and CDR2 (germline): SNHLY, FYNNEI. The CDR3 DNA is TGTGCCAGCAGAGGGACAGGGGATCAGCCCCAGCATTTT. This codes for CASRGTGDQPQHF.

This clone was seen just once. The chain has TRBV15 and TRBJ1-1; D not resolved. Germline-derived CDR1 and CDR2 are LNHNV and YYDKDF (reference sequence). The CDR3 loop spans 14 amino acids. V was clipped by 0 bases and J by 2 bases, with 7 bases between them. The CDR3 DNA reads TGTGCCACCAGCAGAGATCTGAGAAACACTGAAGCTTTCTTT. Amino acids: CATSRDLRNTEAFF. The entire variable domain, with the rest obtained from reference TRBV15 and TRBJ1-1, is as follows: DAMVIQNPRYQVTQFGKPVTLSCSQTLNHNVMYWYQQKSSQAPKLLFHYYDKDFNNEADTPDNFQSRRPNTSFCFLDIRSPGLGDTAMYLCATSRDLRNTEAFFGQGTRLTVV.

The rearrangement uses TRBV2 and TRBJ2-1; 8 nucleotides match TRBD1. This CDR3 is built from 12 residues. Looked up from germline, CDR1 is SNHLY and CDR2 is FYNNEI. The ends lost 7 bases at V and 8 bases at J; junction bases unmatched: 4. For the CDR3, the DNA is TGTGCCAGCACCCAACAGGGGGATGAGCAGTTCTTC. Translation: CASTQQGDEQFF. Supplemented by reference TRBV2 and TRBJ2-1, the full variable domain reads EPEVTQTPSHQVTQMGQEVILRCVPISNHLYFYWYRQILGQKVEFLVSFYNNEISEKSEIFDDQFSVERPDGSNFTLKIRSTKLEDSAMYFCASTQQGDEQFFGPGTRLTVL.

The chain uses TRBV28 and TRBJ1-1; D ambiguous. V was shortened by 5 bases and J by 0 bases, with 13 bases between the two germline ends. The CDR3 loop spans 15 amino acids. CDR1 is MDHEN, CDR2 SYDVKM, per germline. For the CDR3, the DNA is TGTGCCAGCAGTCCTAGCGGGGATGTGAACACTGAAGCTTTCTTT. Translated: CASSPSGDVNTEAFF.

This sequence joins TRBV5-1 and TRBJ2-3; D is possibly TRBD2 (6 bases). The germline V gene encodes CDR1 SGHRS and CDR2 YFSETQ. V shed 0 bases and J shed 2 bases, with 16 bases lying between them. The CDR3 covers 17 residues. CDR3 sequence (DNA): TGCGCCAGCAGCTTGGGAGGGACTCCCGATCACACAGATACGCAGTATTTT. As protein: CASSLGGTPDHTDTQYF.

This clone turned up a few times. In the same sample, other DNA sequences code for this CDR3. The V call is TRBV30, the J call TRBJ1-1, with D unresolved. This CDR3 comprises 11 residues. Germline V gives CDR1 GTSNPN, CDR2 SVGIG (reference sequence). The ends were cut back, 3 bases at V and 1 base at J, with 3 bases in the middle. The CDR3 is CAWRANTEAFF. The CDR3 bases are TGTGCCTGGAGAGCGAACACTGAAGCTTTCTTT.

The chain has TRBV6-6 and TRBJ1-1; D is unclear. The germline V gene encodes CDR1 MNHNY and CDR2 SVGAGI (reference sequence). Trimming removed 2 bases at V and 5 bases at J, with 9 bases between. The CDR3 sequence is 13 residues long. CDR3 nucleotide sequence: TGTGCCAGCAGTTACCGGGGAGAGACTGAAGCTTTCTTT. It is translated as CASSYRGETEAFF.

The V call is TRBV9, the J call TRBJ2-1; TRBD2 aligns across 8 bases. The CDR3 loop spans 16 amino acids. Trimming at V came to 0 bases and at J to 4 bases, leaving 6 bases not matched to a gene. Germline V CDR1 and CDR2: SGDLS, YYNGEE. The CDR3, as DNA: TGTGCCAGCAGCGTAGTCAGAAGCGGGGGTTACAATGAGCAGTTCTTC. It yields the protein CASSVVRSGGYNEQFF. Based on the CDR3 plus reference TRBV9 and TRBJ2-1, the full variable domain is DSGVTQTPKHLITATGQRVTLRCSPRSGDLSVYWYQQSLDQGLQFLIQYYNGEERAKGNILERFSAQQFPDLHSELNLSSLELGDSALYFCASSVVRSGGYNEQFFGPGTRLTVL.

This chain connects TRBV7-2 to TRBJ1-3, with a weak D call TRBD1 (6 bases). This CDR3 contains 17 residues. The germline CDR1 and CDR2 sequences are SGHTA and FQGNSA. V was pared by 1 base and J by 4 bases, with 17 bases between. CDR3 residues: CASSLGPLQGTGNTIYF. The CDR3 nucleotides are TGTGCCAGCAGCTTAGGCCCTTTACAGGGAACCGGAAACACCATATATTTT.

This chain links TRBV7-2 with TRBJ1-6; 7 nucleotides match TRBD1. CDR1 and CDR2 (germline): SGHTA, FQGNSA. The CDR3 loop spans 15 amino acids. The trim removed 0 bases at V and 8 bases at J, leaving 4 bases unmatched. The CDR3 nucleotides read TGTGCCAGCAGCTTAGCGACAGGGCCAGATTCACCCCTCCACTTT. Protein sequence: CASSLATGPDSPLHF.

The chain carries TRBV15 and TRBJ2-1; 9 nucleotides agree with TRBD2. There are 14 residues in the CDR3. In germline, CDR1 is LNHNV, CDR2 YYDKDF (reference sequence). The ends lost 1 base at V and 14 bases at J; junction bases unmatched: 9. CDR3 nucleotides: TGTGCCACCAGCAGAGTGATTAGCGGGGGCCCGGAGTTCTTC. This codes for CATSRVISGGPEFF.

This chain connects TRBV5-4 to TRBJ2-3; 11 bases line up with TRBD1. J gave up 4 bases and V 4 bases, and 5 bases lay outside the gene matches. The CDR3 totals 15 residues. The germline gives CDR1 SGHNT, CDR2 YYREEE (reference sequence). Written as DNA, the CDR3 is TGTGCCAGCAGCCGGACAGGGGGCAGTTCAGATACGCAGTATTTT. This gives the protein CASSRTGGSSDTQYF.

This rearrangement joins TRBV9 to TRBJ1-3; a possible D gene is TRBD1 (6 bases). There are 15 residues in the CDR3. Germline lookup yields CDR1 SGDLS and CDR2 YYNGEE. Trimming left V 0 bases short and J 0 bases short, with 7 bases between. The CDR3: CASSVAGDSGNTIYF. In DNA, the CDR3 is TGTGCCAGCAGCGTAGCAGGGGACTCTGGAAACACCATATATTTT. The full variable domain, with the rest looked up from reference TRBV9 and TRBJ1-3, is DSGVTQTPKHLITATGQRVTLRCSPRSGDLSVYWYQQSLDQGLQFLIQYYNGEERAKGNILERFSAQQFPDLHSELNLSSLELGDSALYFCASSVAGDSGNTIYFGEGSWLTVV.

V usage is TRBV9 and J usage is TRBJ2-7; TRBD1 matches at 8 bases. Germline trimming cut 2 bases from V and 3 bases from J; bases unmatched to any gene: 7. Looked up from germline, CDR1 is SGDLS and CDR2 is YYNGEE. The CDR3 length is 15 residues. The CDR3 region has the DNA TGTGCCAGCAGCGTCGGGACAGGTAATTTCTACGAGCAGTACTTC. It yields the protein CASSVGTGNFYEQYF.

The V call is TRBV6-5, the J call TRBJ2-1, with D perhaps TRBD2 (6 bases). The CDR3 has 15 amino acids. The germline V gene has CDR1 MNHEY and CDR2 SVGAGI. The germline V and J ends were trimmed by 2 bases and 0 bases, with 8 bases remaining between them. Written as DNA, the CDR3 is TGTGCCAGCAGTTACCAGCGGGTCTCCTACAATGAGCAGTTCTTC. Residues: CASSYQRVSYNEQFF.

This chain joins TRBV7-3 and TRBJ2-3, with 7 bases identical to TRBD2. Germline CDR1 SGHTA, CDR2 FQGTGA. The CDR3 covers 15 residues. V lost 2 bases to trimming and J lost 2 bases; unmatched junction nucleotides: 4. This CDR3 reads CASSLFGTTTDTQYF. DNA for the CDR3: TGTGCCAGCAGCTTATTCGGGACTACCACAGATACGCAGTATTTT.

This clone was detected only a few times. The DNA of the CDR3 is TGTGCCAGCAGCCCTACCGGGGAGCTGTTTTTT. It translates to CASSPTGELFF. J is TRBJ2-2 and V is TRBV4-2; D not certain. The germline V gene encodes CDR1 LGHNA and CDR2 YNFKEQ. CDR3 size: 11 residues. V was cut by 4 bases and J by 5 bases, with 2 bases left in between.

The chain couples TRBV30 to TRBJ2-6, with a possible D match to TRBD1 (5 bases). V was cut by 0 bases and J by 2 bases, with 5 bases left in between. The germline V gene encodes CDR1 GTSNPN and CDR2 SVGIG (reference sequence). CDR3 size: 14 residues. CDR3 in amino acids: CAWSVQAGANVLTF. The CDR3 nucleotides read TGTGCCTGGAGTGTACAGGCTGGGGCCAACGTCCTGACTTTC.

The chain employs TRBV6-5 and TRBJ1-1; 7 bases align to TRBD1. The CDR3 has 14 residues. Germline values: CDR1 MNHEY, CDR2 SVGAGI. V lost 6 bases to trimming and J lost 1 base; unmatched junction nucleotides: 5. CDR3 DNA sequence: TGTGCCAGCAGACCGGGACAGTCGAACACTGAAGCTTTCTTT. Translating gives CASRPGQSNTEAFF.

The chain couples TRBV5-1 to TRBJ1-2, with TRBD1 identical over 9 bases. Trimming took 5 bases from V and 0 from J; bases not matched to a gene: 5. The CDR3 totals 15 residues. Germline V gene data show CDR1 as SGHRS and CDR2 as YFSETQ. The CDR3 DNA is TGCGCCAGCAGAGATACAGGGGGCACTAACTATGGCTACACCTTC. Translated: CASRDTGGTNYGYTF.

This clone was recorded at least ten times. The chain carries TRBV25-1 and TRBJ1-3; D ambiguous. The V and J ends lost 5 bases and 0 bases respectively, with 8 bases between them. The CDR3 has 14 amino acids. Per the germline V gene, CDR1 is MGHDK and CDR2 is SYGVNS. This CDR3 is CASSSRISGNTIYF. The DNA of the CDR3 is TGTGCCAGCAGTTCGCGGATCTCTGGAAACACCATATATTTT.

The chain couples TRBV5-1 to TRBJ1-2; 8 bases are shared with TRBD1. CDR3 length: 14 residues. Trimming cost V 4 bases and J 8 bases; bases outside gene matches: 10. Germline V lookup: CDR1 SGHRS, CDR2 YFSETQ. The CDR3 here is CASSTATGVGGYTF. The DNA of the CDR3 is TGCGCCAGCAGCACCGCGACAGGGGTTGGGGGCTACACCTTC.

CDR3 DNA sequence: TGTGCCAGCACTCCCAGGGCTGCTGGAAACACCATATATTTT. It specifies CASTPRAAGNTIYF. This chain uses TRBV3-1 (or the pseudogene TRBV3-2) with TRBJ1-3, with TRBD1 as a possible D gene (5 bases). V lost 7 bases to trimming and J lost 2 bases, with 12 bases between them. This CDR3 contains 14 residues. Germline V gene sequence: CDR1 LGHDT, CDR2 YNNKEL (reference sequence).